What follows are 20 T cell receptor beta chains derived from one specimen sequenced in a study of cytomegalovirus exposure and HLA in healthy donors. It was with 60 Vbeta and 13 Jbeta primers that the PCR ran. The assay was immunoSEQ multiplex PCR, and TCRdb's table has in-frame clones only and misses some. There are some 140,000 clones in the sample; roughly four fifths occur only once, and approximately 2% lies in the top ten. The sequenced sample was PBMCs. The receptors were gathered from a man between 25 and 39 years old in good health and CMV-seronegative.

The J gene is TRBJ2-2, the V gene TRBV7-8; 12 bases match TRBD2. Germline loops: CDR1 SGHVS, CDR2 FQNEAQ. The CDR3 is 18 amino acids. J gave up 3 bases and V 5 bases, and 10 bases lay outside the gene matches. The CDR3 spells CASSPETSGRGDTGELFF. CDR3 nucleotides: TGTGCCAGCAGCCCAGAGACTAGCGGGAGAGGAGACACCGGGGAGCTGTTTTTT. The full variable domain, its missing parts supplied by reference TRBV7-8 and TRBJ2-2, is GAGVSQSPRYKVAKRGQDVALRCDPISGHVSLFWYQQALGQGPEFLTYFQNEAQLDKSGLPSDRFFAERPEGSVSTLKIQRTQQEDSAVYLCASSPETSGRGDTGELFFGEGSRLTVL.

Only a few counts were recorded for this clone. The sample holds other DNA sequences that translate to the same CDR3. The chain couples TRBV19 to TRBJ2-5; 8 nucleotides line up with TRBD2. The CDR3 loop spans 15 amino acids. CDR1 LNHDA and CDR2 SQIVND come from the germline V gene (reference sequence). The trim removed 3 bases at V and 2 bases at J, leaving 5 bases unmatched. The CDR3: CASSIGAGVQETQYF. The DNA for the CDR3 is TGTGCCAGTAGTATCGGAGCGGGAGTGCAAGAGACCCAGTACTTC.

A remark on this clone: At one boundary the junction diverges from the germline segment, which might be a read error. V usage is TRBV19 and J usage is TRBJ2-3, with a possible D match to TRBD1 (7 bases). CDR3 length: 15 amino acids. Germline V CDR1 and CDR2: LNHDA, SQIVND (reference sequence). The CDR3 DNA reads TGTGCCAGTAGAATAGGAGGGGGCGCGGAAGATACGCAGTATTTT. Its translation: CASRIGGGAEDTQYF.

The count of this clone is one. The chain has TRBV4-1 and TRBJ2-2; 7 bases align to TRBD1. This CDR3 has 16 amino acids. J gave up 7 bases and V 0 bases, and 8 bases lay outside the gene matches. Germline lookup yields CDR1 MGHRA and CDR2 YSYEKL. The CDR3 sequence: CASSQEGAGGNGELFF. The CDR3 DNA sequence: TGCGCCAGCAGCCAAGAGGGGGCAGGGGGTAACGGGGAGCTGTTTTTT.

The chain joins TRBV5-1 to TRBJ2-1; D not resolved. This CDR3 comprises 15 residues. V was pared by 0 bases and J by 3 bases, with 10 bases between. Germline loops: CDR1 SGHRS, CDR2 YFSETQ. The CDR3 loop reads CASSLEARNYNEQFF. CDR3 DNA sequence: TGCGCCAGCAGCTTGGAGGCGCGGAACTACAATGAGCAGTTCTTC. The whole variable domain, remainder taken from reference TRBV5-1 and TRBJ2-1, is KAGVTQTPRYLIKTRGQQVTLSCSPISGHRSVSWYQQTPGQGLQFLFEYFSETQRNKGNFPGRFSGRQFSNSRSEMNVSTLELGDSALYLCASSLEARNYNEQFFGPGTRLTVL.

The chain combines TRBV19 with TRBJ2-3; D is unclear. Germline values: CDR1 LNHDA, CDR2 SQIVND (reference sequence). This CDR3 has 11 residues. The CDR3 bases are TGTGTCTTAAAAAACACAGATACGCAGTATTTT. This encodes CVLKNTDTQYF. The full variable domain, completed using reference TRBV19 and TRBJ2-3, is DGGITQSPKYLFRKEGQNVTLSCEQNLNHDAMYWYRQDPGQGLRLIYYSQIVNDFQKGDIAEGYSVSREKKESFPLTVTSAQKNPTAFYLCVLKNTDTQYFGPGTRLTVL.

This clone was counted once. The same CDR3 arises from other DNA sequences in this sample as well. The rearrangement joins TRBV5-1 to TRBJ2-2; D is possibly TRBD1 (6 bases). Germline V CDR1 and CDR2: SGHRS, YFSETQ. V was trimmed by 5 bases and J by 7 bases, leaving 12 bases between them. This CDR3 region has 13 residues. CDR3 DNA: TGCGCCAGCAGTTATCAGGGGAGCGGGGAGCTGTTTTTT. This encodes CASSYQGSGELFF.

As DNA, the CDR3 is TGCGCCAGCAGCTTGACAGGCGGAGTTGGAAACACCATATATTTT. It is translated as CASSLTGGVGNTIYF. The chain has TRBV5-1 and TRBJ1-3; D might be TRBD1 (5 bases). CDR1 and CDR2 from the germline V gene are SGHRS and YFSETQ. The germline V and J ends were trimmed by 1 base and 3 bases, with 11 bases remaining between them. The CDR3 contains 15 residues.

The genes are TRBV7-8 and TRBJ2-2; D is uncertain. CDR1 and CDR2 from the germline V gene are SGHVS and FQNEAQ. With 2 bases removed from V and 7 bases from J, the gap between germline ends came to 8 bases. This CDR3 has 13 residues. The CDR3 sequence is CASSLTWSGELFF. CDR3 DNA sequence: TGTGCCAGCAGCTTAACGTGGAGCGGGGAGCTGTTTTTT.

This clone was counted only a few times. This chain connects TRBV10-2 to TRBJ1-2; 12 bases agree with TRBD1. Germline CDR1 and CDR2: WSHSY and SAAADI. Trimming at V came to 8 bases and at J to 8 bases, leaving 3 bases not matched to a gene. CDR3 size: 12 residues. CDR3 protein: CASSGTGGGYTF. In nucleotides, the CDR3 is TGCGCCAGCTCCGGGACAGGGGGCGGCTACACCTTC.

About this clone: The junction and the germline gene differ at one end; a read error may be behind it. The chain combines TRBV7-7 with TRBJ2-5; maybe TRBD2 (6 bases). Looked up from germline, CDR1 is SSHAT and CDR2 is FNYEAQ (reference sequence). The CDR3 totals 13 residues. The CDR3 loop is CASSQQEGETQYF. DNA of the CDR3: TGTGCTAGCAGCCAGCAGGAGGGAGAGACCCAGTACTTC.

This clone was seen only a few times. The chain has TRBV7-3 and TRBJ2-3; a weak D match, TRBD2 (6 bases). V was cut by 4 bases and J by 1 base, with 6 bases left in between. Germline V gives CDR1 SGHTA, CDR2 FQGTGA. The CDR3 loop spans 13 amino acids. CDR3 DNA: TGTGCCAGCAGCTCTAGCGGCACAGATACGCAGTATTTT. It yields the protein CASSSSGTDTQYF.

The rearrangement joins TRBV21-1 to TRBJ2-7; the listed D gene, TRBD2, was not tested against the DNA. TRBV21-1 constitutes a pseudogene. The CDR3 is 14 residues long. In DNA, the CDR3 is TGTGCCAGCAGCCCCGGGGGGACTAGATACGAGCAGTACTTC. It encodes CASSPGGTRYEQYF.

The J gene is TRBJ2-7, the V gene TRBV7-6; weak D call: TRBD2 (5 bases). V lost 2 bases to trimming and J lost 0 bases, with 11 bases between them. This CDR3 has 15 amino acids. The V gene's germline CDR1 is SGHVS and CDR2 FNYEAQ. In nucleotides, the CDR3 is TGTGCCAGCAGCTTATCCGAGGGAAGCTCCTACGAGCAGTACTTC. Protein: CASSLSEGSSYEQYF.

This clone was counted only a few times. The J gene is TRBJ1-5, the V gene TRBV6-5; D possibly corresponds to TRBD1 (5 bases). This CDR3 comprises 14 residues. V was trimmed by 2 bases and J by 4 bases, leaving 9 bases between them. Germline CDR1 MNHEY, CDR2 SVGAGI. For the CDR3, the DNA is TGTGCCAGCAGTTACGGGGGGAGTAATCAGCCCCAGCATTTT. Translation gives CASSYGGSNQPQHF.

The table lists this clone with a count of one. V is TRBV9 and J is TRBJ2-7, with D tentatively TRBD1 (6 bases). CDR1 is SGDLS and CDR2 is YYNGEE in the germline V gene. The CDR3 totals 14 residues. Trimming took off 4 bases at V and 5 bases at J, with 16 bases between the two ends. The DNA of the CDR3 is TGTGCCAGCAGCCCAATACAGGGATCCGACGAGCAGTACTTC. Protein sequence: CASSPIQGSDEQYF. The entire variable domain, with the rest obtained from reference TRBV9 and TRBJ2-7, is as follows: DSGVTQTPKHLITATGQRVTLRCSPRSGDLSVYWYQQSLDQGLQFLIQYYNGEERAKGNILERFSAQQFPDLHSELNLSSLELGDSALYFCASSPIQGSDEQYFGPGTRLTVT.

This clone showed up just a few times. CDR3 coding DNA: TGTGCCAGCAGTTACTTTGGCCAGGGTCGAGAGACCCAGTACTTC. Residues: CASSYFGQGRETQYF. This chain uses TRBV6-6 with TRBJ2-5; tentative D call: TRBD1 (5 bases). The germline V and J ends were trimmed by 1 base and 4 bases, with 13 bases remaining between them. CDR3 length: 15 amino acids. Germline lookup yields CDR1 MNHNY and CDR2 SVGAGI (reference sequence).

The rearrangement joins TRBV28 to TRBJ2-5; D may be TRBD1 (6 bases). This CDR3 spans 15 amino acids. Germline CDR1 and CDR2: MDHEN and SYDVKM. Trimming removed 3 bases from V and 5 bases from J, with 16 bases in between. The CDR3 DNA is TGTGCCAGCAGTTTCTCTGCAGCGAGGGGGGAGACCCAGTACTTC. Encoded protein: CASSFSAARGETQYF.

This clone has only one observation. This chain connects TRBV28 to TRBJ2-7, with 8 bases aligning to TRBD1. This CDR3 spans 13 amino acids. Germline-derived CDR1 and CDR2 are MDHEN and SYDVKM. Trimming removed 5 bases from V and 5 bases from J; junction bases left unmatched: 5. CDR3 in DNA: TGTGCCAGCAGTCGGACAGGGTTAAACGAGCAGTACTTC. It specifies CASSRTGLNEQYF.

The chain is built from TRBV4-1 and TRBJ2-5, with 9 positions matching TRBD2. V dropped 2 bases and J dropped 5; count of bases not matched to a gene: 6. Germline loops: CDR1 MGHRA, CDR2 YSYEKL. The CDR3 has 15 residues. CDR3 in DNA: TGCGCCAGCAGCCAAAGTAGCGGGAGCCCTGAGACCCAGTACTTC. Translated, it gives CASSQSSGSPETQYF.